This TCR beta chain was sequenced in a study of technical replicates of blood from a handful of donors. Repertoires were generated with immunoSEQ multiplex PCR, while TCRdb's copy carries only in-frame clones and drops some. The data show approximately 79,000 clones, 85% to 95% seen once. CDR3 length equals 15 residues. The V gene lost 6 bases and the J gene lost 3 bases, with 15 bases spanning the gap. The TCR originated in a human donor in good health. The sequenced material came from T cells isolated from PBMCs. V is TRBV23-1 and J is TRBJ1-3, with a possible D match to TRBD1 (6 bases). TRBV23-1 is labeled an ORF, and its function is uncertain. The CDR3 here is CASRTATGNGNTIYF. CDR3 sequence (DNA): TGCGCCAGCAGGACAGCTACAGGGAATGGAAACACCATATATTTT.